This T cell receptor (beta chain) was observed in a study of patients and donors after allogeneic stem cell transplantation. TCRdb recomputed calls from the RT-PCR reads with MiXCR, one row per CDR3 protein. The sample gives about 150,000 distinct CDR3 sequences, approximately 24% of which show up once; about 24% is in the top ten. CDR3 length equals 13 residues. The trim removed 3 bases at V and 3 bases at J, leaving 1 base unmatched. The V gene's germline CDR1 is LNHDA and CDR2 SQIVND (reference sequence). The receptor was isolated from a human donor who was either an allogeneic HSCT recipient or a stem cell or donor lymphocyte infusion donor (not recorded which). It is not recorded whose cells these are; they may come from a transplant donor. The sequencing input was blood, either unsorted or a sorted T cell fraction (not recorded which). The genes are TRBV19 and TRBJ2-5; TRBD2 matches 7 bases. The CDR3 protein is CASSIGGEETQYF. CDR3 DNA sequence: TGTGCCAGTAGTATTGGGGGGGAAGAGACCCAGTACTTC.